This entry lists 7 T cell receptor beta chains sequenced from one sample in a study of tumor T cells in aggressive B-cell lymphoma. Clones were read by immunoSEQ multiplex PCR, and TCRdb kept only the in-frame ones, dropping some. This table has 1,500 to 2,000 clones, roughly nine tenths appearing once. The material sequenced was tumor tissue. The receptors were gathered from an adult with diffuse large B cell lymphoma.

This chain connects TRBV9 to TRBJ2-2; weak D call: TRBD2 (5 bases). Trimming removed 1 base at V and 0 bases at J, with 13 bases between. The V gene's germline CDR1 is SGDLS and CDR2 YYNGEE. CDR3 size: 17 residues. CDR3 DNA sequence: TGTGCCAGCAGCGTACGAAGAAAGACTACGAACACCGGGGAGCTGTTTTTT. Amino acids: CASSVRRKTTNTGELFF. The whole variable domain, filled in from reference TRBV9 and TRBJ2-2, reads DSGVTQTPKHLITATGQRVTLRCSPRSGDLSVYWYQQSLDQGLQFLIQYYNGEERAKGNILERFSAQQFPDLHSELNLSSLELGDSALYFCASSVRRKTTNTGELFFGEGSRLTVL.

V is TRBV7-3 and J is TRBJ1-2; tentative D call: TRBD1 (5 bases). Germline V gene lookup returns CDR1 SGHTA and CDR2 FQGTGA. This CDR3 region has 13 residues. V dropped 2 bases and J dropped 5 bases, with 9 bases sitting between them. The CDR3 bases are TGTGCCAGCAGCTTAGACAGCTTTTATGGCTACACCTTC. Its protein product is CASSLDSFYGYTF.

The rearrangement links TRBV5-8 to TRBJ2-1, with 13 bases lining up with TRBD2. The CDR3 is 16 amino acids. From germline, CDR1 is SGHTS and CDR2 YDEGEE. Trimming took 7 bases from V and 0 from J; bases not matched to a gene: 4. The CDR3 sequence is CASLGLAGASYNEQFF. The CDR3 DNA reads TGTGCCAGCCTCGGACTAGCGGGAGCCTCCTACAATGAGCAGTTCTTC.

The CDR3 is CASSLARLAGVTGELFF. CDR3 DNA sequence: TGTGCCAGCAGCCTAGCTAGACTAGCGGGAGTTACCGGGGAGCTGTTTTTT. The chain has TRBV4-2 and TRBJ2-2; 12 bases are a match to TRBD2. Germline CDR1 is LGHNA and CDR2 is YNFKEQ. V gave up 4 bases and J gave up 5 bases; unmatched junction bases: 8. The CDR3 consists of 17 residues.

The J gene is TRBJ1-1, the V gene TRBV29-1; D uncertain. The CDR3 is 13 residues long. Germline CDR1 is SQVTM and CDR2 is ANQGSEA. The V end was cut by 5 bases, the J end by 0 bases, with 10 bases between. This chain's CDR3 is CSVSGVMNTEAFF. The CDR3 DNA follows: TGCAGCGTTTCGGGAGTAATGAACACTGAAGCTTTCTTT.

The rearrangement uses TRBV30 and TRBJ2-7; 9 bases map to TRBD1. Germline loops: CDR1 GTSNPN, CDR2 SVGIG (reference sequence). This CDR3 spans 13 amino acids. V lost 8 bases and J lost 2; bases outside the gene matches: 7. The CDR3 nucleotides read TGTGCCGGCTCCGGGACAGGGACCTACGAGCAGTACTTC. It translates to CAGSGTGTYEQYF.

This chain connects TRBV10-1 to TRBJ2-7; 13 bases fit TRBD2. This CDR3 has 15 residues. Germline CDR1 is WNHNN and CDR2 is SYGVQD (reference sequence). V was clipped by 2 bases and J by 2 bases; unmatched bases: 0. The CDR3 spells CASSEGLAGAYEQYF. The CDR3 DNA reads as TGCGCCAGCAGTGAGGGACTAGCGGGAGCCTACGAGCAGTACTTC.